This TCR beta chain was obtained from a study of shared clonotypes between healthy human individuals. J was trimmed by 7 bases and V by 7 bases; bases with no gene match: 15. Germline V lookup: CDR1 SGHDT, CDR2 YYEEEE. The CDR3 is 15 amino acids. On sorted subsets, replicate PCRs used 150 to 250 ng DNA, or some 28,000 T cell genomes. Only in-frame clones appear in the TCRdb table, and some are missing; sequencing was by immunoSEQ multiplex PCR. The table has some 2,000,000 clones, approximately 94% seen once. In the naive CD8 group, cells lacked CD45RO and were positively selected for CCR7, so terminally differentiated effector memory CD45RA+ cells were left out.

The sequence came from a young man in good health. Sequencing used naive CD8+ T cells sorted from blood. The V call is TRBV5-6, the J call TRBJ2-7, with TRBD1 matching over 9 bases. CDR3 in amino acids: CASSNGQGNPGEQYF. The CDR3 DNA follows: TGTGCCAGCTCCAATGGACAGGGGAACCCGGGGGAGCAGTACTTC.